This T cell receptor beta chain was recorded in a study of blood T cell repertoires in COVID-19. In the study overall: Donors in the United States, Italy and Spain gave samples during acute or convalescent COVID-19. Sources were T cells, B-cell-depleted T cells, or PBMCs; the material itself was cDNA or gDNA.

This CDR3 is 14 amino acids long. Trimming removed 5 bases at V and 6 bases at J, with 14 bases between. The germline CDR1 and CDR2 sequences are SNHLY and FYNNEI. TCRdb's copy holds only in-frame clones and misses some; the assay was immunoSEQ multiplex PCR. The sample contains over 200,000 clones, around nine tenths of which appear only once. This TCR derives from a woman in her twenties or thirties with acute COVID-19. The specimen sequenced was PBMCs or T cells enriched from blood (not recorded which). This chain joins TRBV2 and TRBJ1-5, with a tentative D call TRBD1 (5 bases). CDR3 protein: CASSQGNLRQPQHF. As DNA, the CDR3 is TGTGCCAGCAGTCAGGGAAATCTCCGTCAGCCCCAGCATTTT.